A selection of T cell receptor beta chains follows, all from one sample in a study of early T cells in non-severe SARS-CoV-2 infection. TCRdb fed the 5' RACE reads into MiXCR, producing one record per CDR3 protein. The sample shows around 83,000 distinct CDR3 sequences, more than 9% of them seen only once. The material was whole blood, obtained at baseline. The source is an adult who was a healthcare worker with PCR-confirmed SARS-CoV-2 infection or an uninfected control (not recorded which). Both conserved end residues are part of each CDR3. D genes are given only for firm matches. Some rows mark clone size as missing; the rest say once, few, many or name a class of expanded clone.

j_gene: TRBJ2-3
v_gene: TRBV11-2
d_gene: TRBD2
abundance: NA
CDR3aa: CASSSLAGGVTDTQYF
CDR3nt: TGTGCCAGCAGCTCCTTAGCGGGAGGCGTCACAGATACGCAGTATTTT

j_gene: TRBJ1-1
v_gene: TRBV12-3/TRBV12-4
d_gene: NA
abundance: many
CDR3aa: CASSPQAYSEAFF
CDR3nt: TGTGCCAGCAGTCCCCAGGCCTACTCTGAAGCTTTCTTT

j_gene: TRBJ2-1
v_gene: TRBV20-1
d_gene: NA
abundance: many
CDR3aa: CSASYDSRSYNEQFF
CDR3nt: TGCAGTGCTAGTTACGACTCACGCTCCTACAATGAGCAGTTCTTC

j_gene: TRBJ2-3
v_gene: TRBV12-3/TRBV12-4
d_gene: TRBD1
abundance: few
CDR3aa: CASSRPRDRKSTDTQYF
CDR3nt: TGTGCCAGCAGTCGACCCCGGGACAGGAAAAGCACAGATACGCAGTATTTT

j_gene: TRBJ2-7
v_gene: TRBV20-1
d_gene: NA
abundance: NA
CDR3aa: CSAELGSRNYEQYF
CDR3nt: TGCAGTGCTGAACTGGGAAGCAGAAACTACGAGCAGTACTTC

j_gene: TRBJ1-3
v_gene: TRBV12-3/TRBV12-4
d_gene: NA
abundance: NA
CDR3aa: CASSLLGVSGNTIYF
CDR3nt: TGTGCCAGCAGTTTACTGGGGGTCTCTGGAAACACCATATATTTT

j_gene: TRBJ2-5
v_gene: TRBV12-3/TRBV12-4
d_gene: NA
abundance: NA
CDR3aa: CASSLAVLGAVRSQETQYF
CDR3nt: TGTGCCAGCAGTTTAGCTGTTTTGGGGGCCGTCCGGTCGCAAGAGACCCAGTACTTC

j_gene: TRBJ2-5
v_gene: TRBV7-2
d_gene: TRBD1
abundance: many
CDR3aa: CASSSPYHVDRAEETQYF
CDR3nt: TGTGCCAGCAGCAGCCCGTACCACGTGGACAGGGCTGAAGAGACCCAGTACTTC

j_gene: TRBJ2-7
v_gene: TRBV5-4
d_gene: NA
abundance: many
CDR3aa: CASSSRTDSYEQYF
CDR3nt: TGTGCCAGCAGCTCCCGGACCGATTCCTACGAGCAGTACTTC

j_gene: TRBJ1-6
v_gene: TRBV4-2
d_gene: NA
abundance: few
CDR3aa: CASSQEGQGRNSPLHF
CDR3nt: TGTGCCAGCAGCCAAGAAGGTCAGGGGCGGAATTCACCCCTCCACTTT

j_gene: TRBJ2-7
v_gene: TRBV9
d_gene: NA
abundance: NA
CDR3aa: CASSVGGRSNDEQYF
CDR3nt: TGTGCCAGCAGCGTAGGCGGCAGGAGTAACGACGAGCAGTACTTC

j_gene: TRBJ1-1
v_gene: TRBV10-3
d_gene: NA
abundance: few
CDR3aa: CAITTGQLNTEAFF
CDR3nt: TGTGCCATCACCACAGGACAGCTGAACACTGAAGCTTTCTTT

j_gene: TRBJ2-1
v_gene: TRBV2
d_gene: TRBD2
abundance: NA
CDR3aa: CASSVAGAYNEQFF
CDR3nt: TGTGCCAGCAGCGTAGCGGGAGCCTACAATGAGCAGTTCTTC

j_gene: TRBJ1-2
v_gene: TRBV10-3
d_gene: NA
abundance: NA
CDR3aa: CAISDMGRHYGYTF
CDR3nt: TGTGCCATCAGTGATATGGGGAGGCACTATGGCTACACCTTC

j_gene: TRBJ2-3
v_gene: TRBV24-1
d_gene: NA
abundance: few
CDR3aa: CAISPGRTDTQYF
CDR3nt: TGTGCCATCTCCCCGGGCAGGACAGATACGCAGTATTTT

j_gene: TRBJ2-1
v_gene: TRBV6-5
d_gene: NA
abundance: few
CDR3aa: CASSPSGTEQFF
CDR3nt: TGTGCCAGCAGTCCATCCGGGACTGAGCAGTTCTTC

j_gene: TRBJ2-1
v_gene: TRBV12-5
d_gene: NA
abundance: NA
CDR3aa: CASAQGLLGSEQFF
CDR3nt: TGTGCTAGTGCCCAGGGACTTTTAGGGAGTGAGCAGTTCTTC

j_gene: TRBJ2-2
v_gene: TRBV10-2
d_gene: NA
abundance: few
CDR3aa: CASSEKRSPLRNFTGELFF
CDR3nt: TGCGCCAGCAGTGAGAAGCGGTCCCCTCTTCGGAATTTTACCGGGGAGCTGTTTTTT

j_gene: TRBJ2-3
v_gene: TRBV12-3/TRBV12-4
d_gene: NA
abundance: few
CDR3aa: CASSPLTGDVDQKYF
CDR3nt: TGTGCCAGCAGTCCGTTGACGGGGGATGTTGATCAGAAGTATTTT

j_gene: TRBJ2-1
v_gene: TRBV30
d_gene: NA
abundance: many
CDR3aa: CAWSQSNEQFF
CDR3nt: TGTGCCTGGAGCCAAAGCAATGAGCAGTTCTTC

j_gene: TRBJ2-5
v_gene: TRBV5-1
d_gene: TRBD2
abundance: few
CDR3aa: CASSFYSGSRETQYF
CDR3nt: TGCGCCAGCAGCTTCTATAGCGGGAGCAGAGAGACCCAGTACTTC

j_gene: TRBJ1-1
v_gene: TRBV7-2
d_gene: NA
abundance: NA
CDR3aa: CASSERRPARAAFF
CDR3nt: TGTGCCAGCAGCGAGCGAAGACCGGCCCGGGCAGCTTTCTTT

j_gene: TRBJ1-1
v_gene: TRBV27
d_gene: NA
abundance: NA
CDR3aa: CASSLRSGYEAFF
CDR3nt: TGTGCCAGCAGTTTAAGGTCAGGGTATGAAGCTTTCTTT

j_gene: TRBJ2-7
v_gene: TRBV28
d_gene: TRBD2
abundance: many
CDR3aa: CASSMTSGTYEQYF
CDR3nt: TGTGCCAGCAGCATGACTAGCGGGACCTACGAGCAGTACTTC

j_gene: TRBJ2-7
v_gene: TRBV7-9
d_gene: NA
abundance: NA
CDR3aa: CASSRDTYEQYF
CDR3nt: TGTGCCAGCAGCAGGGACACCTACGAGCAGTACTTC

j_gene: TRBJ1-3
v_gene: TRBV7-9
d_gene: TRBD1
abundance: NA
CDR3aa: CASTEIGTAGNTIYF
CDR3nt: TGTGCCAGCACTGAGATAGGGACAGCTGGAAACACCATATATTTT

j_gene: TRBJ1-2
v_gene: TRBV30
d_gene: NA
abundance: few
CDR3aa: CAWYTGYGYTF
CDR3nt: TGTGCCTGGTACACAGGCTATGGCTACACCTTC

j_gene: TRBJ2-3
v_gene: TRBV3-1
d_gene: TRBD2
abundance: NA
CDR3aa: CASSQDPGGRAGDTQYF
CDR3nt: TGTGCCAGCAGCCAAGATCCTGGCGGGAGGGCCGGAGATACGCAGTATTTT

j_gene: TRBJ2-5
v_gene: TRBV5-1
d_gene: NA
abundance: many
CDR3aa: CASSFSETQYF
CDR3nt: TGCGCCAGCAGCTTCTCGGAGACCCAGTACTTC

j_gene: TRBJ2-7
v_gene: TRBV20-1
d_gene: NA
abundance: many
CDR3aa: CSARVVRGRYEQYF
CDR3nt: TGCAGTGCTAGGGTTGTTAGGGGTCGGTACGAGCAGTACTTC

j_gene: TRBJ2-7
v_gene: TRBV6-1
d_gene: NA
abundance: NA
CDR3aa: CASRIAGKTYEQYF
CDR3nt: TGTGCCAGCAGGATAGCTGGGAAGACCTACGAGCAGTACTTC

j_gene: TRBJ1-1
v_gene: TRBV12-3/TRBV12-4
d_gene: NA
abundance: many
CDR3aa: CASSLGRWDTEAFF
CDR3nt: TGTGCCAGCAGTTTGGGCAGGTGGGACACTGAAGCTTTCTTT

j_gene: TRBJ2-3
v_gene: TRBV14
d_gene: TRBD2
abundance: many
CDR3aa: CASSQDRPSGPEDTQYF
CDR3nt: TGTGCCAGCAGCCAAGACCGGCCTAGCGGGCCGGAGGATACGCAGTATTTT

j_gene: TRBJ2-7
v_gene: TRBV13
d_gene: TRBD1
abundance: NA
CDR3aa: CASSLRDRGNEQYF
CDR3nt: TGTGCCAGCAGCCTCCGGGACAGGGGGAACGAGCAGTACTTC

j_gene: TRBJ2-5
v_gene: TRBV14
d_gene: NA
abundance: NA
CDR3aa: CASSWERTPGETQYF
CDR3nt: TGTGCCAGCAGCTGGGAGCGGACTCCAGGGGAGACCCAGTACTTC

j_gene: TRBJ2-1
v_gene: TRBV5-1
d_gene: TRBD1
abundance: NA
CDR3aa: CASSPDRRENEQFF
CDR3nt: TGCGCCAGCAGCCCGGACAGGCGAGAAAATGAGCAGTTCTTC

j_gene: TRBJ2-3
v_gene: TRBV6-1
d_gene: TRBD1
abundance: once
CDR3aa: CASSRQGYAQYF
CDR3nt: TGTGCCAGCTCGAGACAGGGCTATGCGCAGTATTTT

j_gene: TRBJ2-3
v_gene: TRBV6-2/TRBV6-3
d_gene: NA
abundance: many
CDR3aa: CASSNPVAHTQYF
CDR3nt: TGTGCCAGCAGTAACCCCGTGGCCCATACGCAGTATTTT

j_gene: TRBJ1-5
v_gene: TRBV30
d_gene: NA
abundance: NA
CDR3aa: CACQQGSRGNQPQHF
CDR3nt: TGTGCCTGTCAACAGGGTTCACGGGGGAATCAGCCCCAGCATTTT

j_gene: TRBJ2-7
v_gene: TRBV29-1
d_gene: NA
abundance: NA
CDR3aa: CSVESQGKSYEQYF
CDR3nt: TGCAGCGTTGAATCACAGGGCAAATCCTACGAGCAGTACTTC

j_gene: TRBJ2-6
v_gene: TRBV28
d_gene: NA
abundance: NA
CDR3aa: CASSPLFTFRSGANVLTF
CDR3nt: TGTGCCAGCAGTCCCCTCTTCACATTCCGCTCTGGGGCCAACGTCCTGACTTTC